What follows is one T cell receptor (beta chain) and its context. This clonotype has more than one count but fewer than ten. Its antigen is unknown. No much larger clone is present one base from it, and per-base qualities are unavailable. Libraries of naive CD8 T cells were built from approximately 20,000 to 980,000 sorted cells, with 10%, 30% or 50% of the purified RNA used. Naive CD8 T cells were FACS-sorted as CD8+CD4-CCR7+CD45RA+ on a BD FACSAria II into RLT Plus buffer. Detection sensitivity was tested by spiking Jurkat RNA equal to some 10 TCR copies' worth into samples containing 20,000-1,000,000 naive CD8 T cells. Enrichment of CD8 T cells was performed with RosetteSep CD8+ T Cell Enrichment Cocktail and Ficoll-Paque, after which ACK red cell lysis was carried out. This sample is drawn from a study of molecular identifiers for immune sequencing clone quantification listed by TCRdb under 2018. Describing the broader study: For a replicate experiment, the RNA from either about 20,000 or 100,000 naive CD8 T cells was divided into five aliquots, and four of those aliquots went on to sequencing. The study was a methods study using CD8 T cells to benchmark molecular-identifier clustering-based TCR repertoire sequencing (MIDCIRS) and TCR RNA copy counting. Broader findings and caveats from the paper: Highly expanded clone sizes could be underestimated because identical TCR molecules may share a barcode. In CMV-specific effector cells, clones with more than 20 RNA copies accounted for over 97% of molecules, whereas in naive cells such clones accounted for under 1%. Spiked-in Jurkat TCR RNA (around 9 copies' worth), which is not part of the donor repertoire, was contained in the naive libraries. When barcode sub-clustering was left out, chimeric consensus sequences inflated TCR diversity, with chimeras reaching as high as 47%. Spiked-in Jurkat TCR RNA equal to a single cell's worth was reported to be detectable even within one million naive CD8 T cells. Modeling indicated about 3 TCR RNA copies recovered per cell, compared with about 9.4 by digital PCR, which implies a capture efficiency of around 30%.

The CDR3 contains 15 residues, cysteine and phenylalanine counted. Only the CDR3 region is kept as DNA, spanning 45 bases read in frame from base 1. From a lookup of the germline V gene, CDR1 and CDR2 are SGHVS and FNYEAQ. V has 5 bases trimmed and J has 2 bases trimmed; junction bases matching no gene number 5. The method was PCR. Instrument on record: Illumina HiSeq 4000. Preparation of bulk TCR libraries followed a previously described approach, with the TCR primers listed in Table S5. Total RNA was purified with the Qiagen AllPrep DNA/RNA kit. Before any analysis, reads coming from multiple sequencing runs of the same library were combined into one pool. The published analysis was carried out like this. Reads were retained only if their TCR constant sequence matched exactly, and those retained reads were trimmed to 150 nt and grouped according to their 12-nt molecular barcodes. Reads inside each barcode group were sub-clustered using a 15% Levenshtein threshold, and a quality-weighted consensus sequence was constructed for each RNA molecule. Non-functional sequences were excluded, and lower-count sequences lying one edit away from another sequence were also excluded. Based on fitting two negative binomial distributions, any barcode sub-cluster with under 20% of the maximum read count was discarded. The public reads were reprocessed in TCRdb via fastp at Q25 and MiXCR, keeping in-frame beta chains. Entries that share a CDR3 protein sequence are merged under the most common genes and DNA. These V and J calls are TCRdb output, not the study's own analysis. This sample is represented by 70,000 to 90,000 distinct CDR3 sequences; roughly 23% of them were singletons. The biggest ten clones account for around 1.1% of the sample.

What was sequenced was naive CD8+ T cells from blood, with Jurkat cell RNA spiked in. The intended sense of this specimen's cell subset or site label: FACS-sorted CD8+CD4-CCR7+CD45RA+ naive T cells. The receptor's source is a human donor in good health. Some libraries in this study had Jurkat cell RNA spiked in. This chain joins TRBV7-6 to TRBJ2-7; 11 bases in the junction line up with TRBD2. The CDR3 in this case is CASSILAGDPYEQYF. The DNA sequence follows: TGTGCCAGCAGCATACTAGCGGGAGACCCCTACGAGCAGTACTTC.